This T cell receptor (beta chain) derives from a study of shared clonotypes between healthy human individuals (TCRdb year 2020). Some background on the complete study: The cohort comprised a couple of women and three men aged 18 to 49 years. Per donor, three plates each were used for CD4 naive and CD4 memory, two for CD8 naive, and one for CD8 memory. To estimate repertoire size and how much clonotype sharing occurs between individuals, the study deeply sequenced the blood TCR repertoires of roughly 5 healthy adults. Leukapheresis yielded between about 0.94 and 9 billion PBMCs per donor. To increase sequencing depth and limit assay-specific biases, different laboratories used diverse techniques to prepare libraries and sequence TCR repertoires. Overall study outcomes, separate from this receptor: Compared with non-shared clonotypes, clonotypes shared by all four sorted-subset donors had higher generation probabilities. Only blood was sampled, and tissue TCR repertoires likely differ from those in blood. Pairwise subsampling led to the expectation that sequencing depth would affect the degree of clonotype sharing among donors. Rarefaction of sorted-subset datasets indicated incomplete sequencing despite the large sequencing depth. Roughly 5.2% of naive CD4, around 3.5% of naive CD8, approximately 2% of memory CD4, and less than 0.45% of memory CD8 clonotypes were shared across a few donors. Estimated clonotype richness was generally larger for naive than for memory subsets. Because the study included only a small number of donors, the genetic and exposure-history diversity represented was limited.

A distance of 12 bases separates the germline ends of V and J, which lose 3 bases and 0 bases respectively. Via the germline V gene (reference sequence), CDR1 is LNHDA and CDR2 SQIVND. The CDR3 runs 15 amino acids, cysteine and phenylalanine included. Of all the DNA, just the CDR3 is kept, 45 bases in frame from base 1. Using the deep immunoSEQ assay, TCR CDR3 regions were amplified from genomic DNA by multiplex PCR. Extracted genomic DNA from each cell subset was spread evenly across all wells of several immunoSEQ 96-well plates, with each plate serving as a replicate. Each replicate PCR for sorted subsets received roughly 0.2 ug genomic DNA, equal to some 32,000 T cell genomes. Purified libraries were measured with a Qubit 3.0 fluorometer, size-checked on a Bioanalyzer 2100, and measured again with the KAPA Library Quantification kit. Every immunoSEQ 96-well plate was sequenced on a dedicated single-read 150-cycle Illumina NextSeq 550 flow cell. On the study's bioinformatics: The immunoSEQ output contained only junctional sequences without quality scores, so filtering could not match that applied to full-length reads. To assign V/J genes and CDR3, sequences were annotated using PyIR, a Python wrapper for IgBLAST v1.9, with IMGT germline references. Reads were filtered out if the reads had weak V/J assignments (E-value above 1e-6), no CDR3, stop codons, out-of-frame junctions, or ambiguous translated residues. V3J clonotypes were defined as sequences sharing an identical inferred V gene, J gene, and CDR3 amino acid sequence. Percentage overlap between repertoires was computed as shared unique clonotypes divided by the size of the smaller repertoire. Three approaches were used to assess repertoire richness: RTK rarefaction, the Chao1 estimator, and Recon v2.1 estimates of unobserved clonotypes. Generation probabilities for all TCRbeta clonotypes obtained by the gDNA method from several donors were computed using OLGA. TCRdb provides this immuneACCESS table in a form limited to in-frame rearrangements. Some clones are lacking; in checked studies, under half of them reflect an unresolved V gene, and why the rest are absent is not known. V and J calls and clone size are given by that table; D and trimming were obtained from the DNA. In this sample the table shows some 2.1 million clones, about 94% of which occur a single time. Of the sample, more than 1.5% falls within the top ten clones.

With respect to this clone: Its antigen specificity is not known. There are no base qualities to consult, and no much larger clone falls within one base.

For the CD8 naive samples, CD45RO-negative cells were positively selected for CCR7, yielding a CD45RA+CCR7+ population from which TemRA cells were excluded. Healthy HIV-negative adults with no recently reported acute infections or vaccinations were included as donors. Only Caucasian adults living in Nashville, Tennessee, USA were represented among the donors. After blood collection by leukapheresis, PBMCs were isolated using Ficoll-Histopaque density gradient centrifugation and then cryopreserved in the vapor phase of liquid nitrogen. Purity and quantity of every magnetically sorted T cell population were checked by analytical flow cytometry. Genomic DNA was isolated from every sorted fraction and measured by UV absorbance on a Nanodrop 2000c.

The clonotype was recovered from a man between 18 and 29 years old in good health. Some clones in this sample may be carry-over from other donors' samples. Specimen: naive CD8+ T cells from PBMCs. In the paper's terms, the cell subset or site label means: CD45RA+CCR7+. This chain is built from TRBV19 and TRBJ2-7, with no D gene named confidently. CDR3 loop: CASSIGYPVSYEQYF. The DNA reads TGTGCCAGTAGTATCGGGTATCCAGTCTCCTACGAGCAGTACTTC.